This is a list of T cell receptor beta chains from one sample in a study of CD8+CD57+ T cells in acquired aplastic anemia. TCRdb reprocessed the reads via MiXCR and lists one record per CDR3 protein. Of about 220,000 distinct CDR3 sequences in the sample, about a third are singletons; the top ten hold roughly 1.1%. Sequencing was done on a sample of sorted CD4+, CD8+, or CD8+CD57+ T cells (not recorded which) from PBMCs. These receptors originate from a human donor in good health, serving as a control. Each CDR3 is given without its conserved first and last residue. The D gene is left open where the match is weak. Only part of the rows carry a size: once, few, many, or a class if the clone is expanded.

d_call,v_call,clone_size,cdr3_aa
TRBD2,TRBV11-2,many,ASSLSGGYDEQF
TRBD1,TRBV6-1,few,ASSPQGAVMETQY
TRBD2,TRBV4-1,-,ASSQGTSGPTEQF
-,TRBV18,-,ASSPWADLTDTQY
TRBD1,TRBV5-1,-,ASSQTGGGSPLH
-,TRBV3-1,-,ASSQGQGRLYEQY
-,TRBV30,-,AWSVGRSGNQPQH
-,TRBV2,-,ASSQDWAGVYEQY
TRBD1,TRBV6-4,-,AGSDSGGRDTQY
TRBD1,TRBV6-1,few,ASSELPGGYGYT
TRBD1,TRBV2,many,ASSYRQGATRSPLH
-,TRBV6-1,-,ATGATNNSPLH
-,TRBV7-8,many,ASSLGRRGLNTGELF
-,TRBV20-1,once,SASSPRDRSSYEQY